What follows is one T cell receptor beta chain and its context. Its antigen is unknown. These data belong to a study of cytomegalovirus exposure and HLA in healthy donors. Germline V gene sequence: CDR1 SGHRS, CDR2 YFSETQ. This CDR3 region has 14 residues. After removal of 6 bases from V and 5 bases from J, the junction contained 7 bases not matched to a gene. A multiplex PCR was run with 60 Vbeta primers and 13 Jbeta primers. The table came from immunoSEQ multiplex PCR; TCRdb's copy has only in-frame clones and leaves some out. Its listing shows around 140,000 clones. Study-level results: Presence/absence analyses assumed roughly uniform sequencing depth across donors, which may not hold.

Input material: PBMCs. This TCR was recovered from a woman in her thirties or forties in good health and CMV-seronegative. J is TRBJ2-1 and V is TRBV5-1; 8 bases align to TRBD1. The CDR3 nucleotides read TGCGCCAGCAACACAGGGGGTCCGGACAATGAGCAGTTCTTC. Amino acid sequence: CASNTGGPDNEQFF. The complete variable domain, with remaining parts taken from reference TRBV5-1 and TRBJ2-1, reads KAGVTQTPRYLIKTRGQQVTLSCSPISGHRSVSWYQQTPGQGLQFLFEYFSETQRNKGNFPGRFSGRQFSNSRSEMNVSTLELGDSALYLCASNTGGPDNEQFFGPGTRLTVL.